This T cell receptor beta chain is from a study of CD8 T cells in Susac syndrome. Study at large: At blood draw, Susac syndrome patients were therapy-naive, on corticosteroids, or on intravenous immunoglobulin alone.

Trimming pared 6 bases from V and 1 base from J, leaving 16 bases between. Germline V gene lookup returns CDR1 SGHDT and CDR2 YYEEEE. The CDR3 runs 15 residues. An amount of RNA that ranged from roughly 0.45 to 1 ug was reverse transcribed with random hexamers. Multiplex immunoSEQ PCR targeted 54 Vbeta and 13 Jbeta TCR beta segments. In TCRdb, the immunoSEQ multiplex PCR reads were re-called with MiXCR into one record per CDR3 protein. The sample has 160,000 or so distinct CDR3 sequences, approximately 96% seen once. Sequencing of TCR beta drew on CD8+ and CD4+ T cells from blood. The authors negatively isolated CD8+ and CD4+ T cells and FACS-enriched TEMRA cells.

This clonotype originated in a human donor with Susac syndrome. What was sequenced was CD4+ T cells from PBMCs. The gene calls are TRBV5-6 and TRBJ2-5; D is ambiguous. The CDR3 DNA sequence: TGTGCCAGCAACCCCACCGACGGAGCCCAAGAGACCCAGTACTTC. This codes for CASNPTDGAQETQYF.